This entry lists 2 T cell receptor beta chains sequenced from one sample in a study of cytomegalovirus exposure and HLA in healthy donors. In the PCR, 60 Vbeta and 13 Jbeta primers were used. The data were produced by immunoSEQ multiplex PCR, yet TCRdb's version contains in-frame clones alone and is incomplete. Here the sample spans around 220,000 clones, roughly 80% being singletons. The source material was PBMCs. The source of these receptors is a girl aged 5-17 years in good health and CMV-seronegative.

The V and J genes are TRBV7-3 and TRBJ2-3; 7 bases line up with TRBD1. After removal of 5 bases from V and 2 bases from J, the junction contained 10 bases not matched to a gene. CDR1 and CDR2 (germline): SGHTA, FQGTGA. The CDR3 runs 16 residues. Written as DNA, the CDR3 is TGTGCCAGCAGCAATGGGCCAGACAGGGTCACAGATACGCAGTATTTT. This sequence encodes CASSNGPDRVTDTQYF.

This chain links TRBV5-1 with TRBJ1-4; tentatively, D is TRBD1 (5 bases). The CDR3 contains 13 residues. Germline values: CDR1 SGHRS, CDR2 YFSETQ. V lost 5 bases and J lost 11, with 16 bases in between. The CDR3 loop is CASSGAGVSKLFF. In nucleotides, the CDR3 is TGCGCCAGCAGTGGGGCGGGGGTTTCGAAACTGTTTTTT.